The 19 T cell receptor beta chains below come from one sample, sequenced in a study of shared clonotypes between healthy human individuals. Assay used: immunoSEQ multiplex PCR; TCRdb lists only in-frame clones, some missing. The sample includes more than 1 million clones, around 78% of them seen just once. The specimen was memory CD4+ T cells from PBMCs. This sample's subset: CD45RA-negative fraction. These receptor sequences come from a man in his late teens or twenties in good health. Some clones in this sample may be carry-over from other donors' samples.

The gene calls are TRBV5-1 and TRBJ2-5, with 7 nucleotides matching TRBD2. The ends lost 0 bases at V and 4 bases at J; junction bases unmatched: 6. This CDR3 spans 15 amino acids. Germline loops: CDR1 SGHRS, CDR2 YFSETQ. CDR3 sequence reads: CASSLAEVAGETQYF. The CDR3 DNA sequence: TGCGCCAGCAGCTTGGCCGAGGTAGCGGGAGAGACCCAGTACTTC.

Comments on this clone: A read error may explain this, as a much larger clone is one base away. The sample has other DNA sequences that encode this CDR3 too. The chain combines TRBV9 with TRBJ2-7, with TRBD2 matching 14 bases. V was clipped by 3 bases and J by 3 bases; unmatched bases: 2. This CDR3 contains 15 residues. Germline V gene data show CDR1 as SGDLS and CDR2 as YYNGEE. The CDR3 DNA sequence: TGTGCCAGCAGCGAAGGACTAGCGGGAGGCTACGAGCAGTACTTC. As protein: CASSEGLAGGYEQYF.

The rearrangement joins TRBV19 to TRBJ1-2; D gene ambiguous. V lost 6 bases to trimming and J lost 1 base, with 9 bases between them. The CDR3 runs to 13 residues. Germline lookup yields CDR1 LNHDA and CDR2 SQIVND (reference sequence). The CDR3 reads CASSRGDNYGYTF. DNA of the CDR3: TGTGCCAGTAGCCGCGGTGATAACTATGGCTACACCTTC.

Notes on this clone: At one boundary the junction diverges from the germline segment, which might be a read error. CDR3 protein: CASSLRGPQETQYF. CDR3 coding DNA: TGCGCCAGCAGCTTAAGAGGCCCACAAGAGACCCAGTACTTC. The V and J genes are TRBV7-2 and TRBJ2-5, with unresolved D. CDR3 length: 14 residues. From germline, CDR1 is SGHTA and CDR2 FQGNSA.

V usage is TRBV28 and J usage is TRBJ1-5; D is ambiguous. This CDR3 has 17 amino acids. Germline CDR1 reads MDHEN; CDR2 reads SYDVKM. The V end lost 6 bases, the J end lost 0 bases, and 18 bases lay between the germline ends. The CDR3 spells CASRSTKGKYSNQPQHF. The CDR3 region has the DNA TGTGCCAGCAGGTCTACCAAAGGGAAATATAGCAATCAGCCCCAGCATTTT. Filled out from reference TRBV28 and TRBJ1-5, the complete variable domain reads DVKVTQSSRYLVKRTGEKVFLECVQDMDHENMFWYRQDPGLGLRLIYFSYDVKMKEKGDIPEGYSVSREKKERFSLILESASTNQTSMYLCASRSTKGKYSNQPQHFGDGTRLSIL.

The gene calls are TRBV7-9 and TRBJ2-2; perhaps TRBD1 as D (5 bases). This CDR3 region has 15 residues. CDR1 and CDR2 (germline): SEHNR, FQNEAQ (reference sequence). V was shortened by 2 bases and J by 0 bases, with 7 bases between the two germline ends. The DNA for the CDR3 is TGTGCCAGCAGCTTAAGGGGCACGAACACCGGGGAGCTGTTTTTT. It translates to CASSLRGTNTGELFF.

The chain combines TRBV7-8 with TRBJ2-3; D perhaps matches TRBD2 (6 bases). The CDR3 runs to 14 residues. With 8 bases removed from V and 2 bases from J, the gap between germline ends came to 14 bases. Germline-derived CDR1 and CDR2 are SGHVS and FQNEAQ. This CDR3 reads CASLARLDTDTQYF. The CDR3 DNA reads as TGTGCCAGCCTCGCGCGACTAGACACAGATACGCAGTATTTT.

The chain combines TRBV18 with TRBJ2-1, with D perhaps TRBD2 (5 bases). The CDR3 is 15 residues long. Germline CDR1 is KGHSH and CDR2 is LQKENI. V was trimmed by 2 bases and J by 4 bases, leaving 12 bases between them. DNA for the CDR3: TGTGCCAGCTCACCATTTGTAGAGGGATACAATGAGCAGTTCTTC. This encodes CASSPFVEGYNEQFF.

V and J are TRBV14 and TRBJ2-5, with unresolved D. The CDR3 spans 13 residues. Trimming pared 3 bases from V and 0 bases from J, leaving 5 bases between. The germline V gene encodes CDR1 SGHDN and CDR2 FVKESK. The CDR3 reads CASSHPNQETQYF. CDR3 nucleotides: TGTGCCAGCAGCCATCCCAACCAAGAGACCCAGTACTTC.

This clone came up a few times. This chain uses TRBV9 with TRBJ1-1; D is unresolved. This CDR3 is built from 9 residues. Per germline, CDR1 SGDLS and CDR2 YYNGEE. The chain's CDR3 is CAAPTEAFF. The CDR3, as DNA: TGTGCAGCCCCCACTGAAGCTTTCTTT.

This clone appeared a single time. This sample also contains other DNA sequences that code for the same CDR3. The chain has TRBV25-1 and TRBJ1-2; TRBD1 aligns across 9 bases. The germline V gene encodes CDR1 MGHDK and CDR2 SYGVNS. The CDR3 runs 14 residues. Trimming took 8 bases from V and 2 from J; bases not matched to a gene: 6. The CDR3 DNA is TGTGCCAGCCGGGGGACAGGGACAAACTATGGCTACACCTTC. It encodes CASRGTGTNYGYTF.

This CDR3 reads CASSTGLAGQTSYEQYF. CDR3 nucleotides: TGTGCCAGCAGTACGGGATTAGCGGGACAGACCTCCTACGAGCAGTACTTC. This chain links TRBV5-5 with TRBJ2-7, with TRBD2 as a possible D gene (8 bases). With 5 bases removed from V and 0 bases from J, the gap between germline ends came to 21 bases. This CDR3 comprises 17 residues. Germline V gene sequence: CDR1 SGHKS, CDR2 YYEKEE (reference sequence). The full variable domain, in which reference TRBV5-5 and TRBJ2-7 provide the parts outside the CDR3, is DAGVTQSPTHLIKTRGQQVTLRCSPISGHKSVSWYQQVLGQGPQFIFQYYEKEERGRGNFPDRFSARQFPNYSSELNVNALLLGDSALYLCASSTGLAGQTSYEQYFGPGTRLTVT.

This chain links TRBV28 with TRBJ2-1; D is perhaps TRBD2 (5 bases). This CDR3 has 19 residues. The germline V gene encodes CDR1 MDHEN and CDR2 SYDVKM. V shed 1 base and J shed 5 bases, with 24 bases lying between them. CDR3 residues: CASSLLVALDSLPDNEQFF. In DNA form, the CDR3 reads TGTGCCAGCAGTTTATTAGTCGCCTTGGACTCCCTTCCAGACAATGAGCAGTTCTTC.

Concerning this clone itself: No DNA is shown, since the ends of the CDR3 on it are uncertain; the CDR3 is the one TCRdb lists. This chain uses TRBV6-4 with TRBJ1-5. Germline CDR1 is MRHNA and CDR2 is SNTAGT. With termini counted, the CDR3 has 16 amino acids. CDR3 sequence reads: CASSDFRGKGNQPQHF.

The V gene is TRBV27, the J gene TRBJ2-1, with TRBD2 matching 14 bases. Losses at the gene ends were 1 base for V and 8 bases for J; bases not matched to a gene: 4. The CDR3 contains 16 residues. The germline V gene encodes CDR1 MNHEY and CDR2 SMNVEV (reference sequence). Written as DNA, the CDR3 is TGTGCCAGCAGTTTATTAGGGGGACTAGCGGGGGATGAGCAGTTCTTC. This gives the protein CASSLLGGLAGDEQFF.

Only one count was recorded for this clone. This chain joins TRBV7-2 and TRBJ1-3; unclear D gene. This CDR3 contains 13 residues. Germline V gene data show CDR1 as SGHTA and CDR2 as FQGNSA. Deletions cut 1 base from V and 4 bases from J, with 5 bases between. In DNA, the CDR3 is TGTGCCAGCAGCTTAGACAGCGGAAACACCATATATTTT. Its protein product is CASSLDSGNTIYF.

For the CDR3, the DNA is TGTGCCAGCACCCCCGACAGGTTAGGTGAGCAGTTCTTC. Protein product: CASTPDRLGEQFF. This chain joins TRBV2 and TRBJ2-1, with D possibly TRBD1 on 6 matching bases. Germline V gives CDR1 SNHLY, CDR2 FYNNEI. V lost 7 bases to trimming and J lost 9 bases, with 16 bases between them. The CDR3 contains 13 residues. Using reference TRBV2 and TRBJ2-1 for the parts outside the CDR3, the full variable domain is EPEVTQTPSHQVTQMGQEVILRCVPISNHLYFYWYRQILGQKVEFLVSFYNNEISEKSEIFDDQFSVERPDGSNFTLKIRSTKLEDSAMYFCASTPDRLGEQFFGPGTRLTVL.

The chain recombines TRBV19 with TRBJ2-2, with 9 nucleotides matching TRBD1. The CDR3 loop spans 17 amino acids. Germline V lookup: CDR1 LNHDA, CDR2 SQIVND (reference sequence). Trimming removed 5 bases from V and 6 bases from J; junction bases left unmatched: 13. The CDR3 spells CASSVKQGTGWAGELFF. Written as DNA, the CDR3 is TGTGCCAGTAGTGTGAAACAGGGGACAGGGTGGGCCGGGGAGCTGTTTTTT.

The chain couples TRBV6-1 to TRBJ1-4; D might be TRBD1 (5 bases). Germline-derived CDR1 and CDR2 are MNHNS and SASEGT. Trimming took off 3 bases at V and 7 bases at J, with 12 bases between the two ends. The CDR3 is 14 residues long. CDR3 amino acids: CASSEGGTREKLFF. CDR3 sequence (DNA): TGTGCCAGCAGTGAGGGGGGAACTCGTGAAAAACTGTTTTTT.